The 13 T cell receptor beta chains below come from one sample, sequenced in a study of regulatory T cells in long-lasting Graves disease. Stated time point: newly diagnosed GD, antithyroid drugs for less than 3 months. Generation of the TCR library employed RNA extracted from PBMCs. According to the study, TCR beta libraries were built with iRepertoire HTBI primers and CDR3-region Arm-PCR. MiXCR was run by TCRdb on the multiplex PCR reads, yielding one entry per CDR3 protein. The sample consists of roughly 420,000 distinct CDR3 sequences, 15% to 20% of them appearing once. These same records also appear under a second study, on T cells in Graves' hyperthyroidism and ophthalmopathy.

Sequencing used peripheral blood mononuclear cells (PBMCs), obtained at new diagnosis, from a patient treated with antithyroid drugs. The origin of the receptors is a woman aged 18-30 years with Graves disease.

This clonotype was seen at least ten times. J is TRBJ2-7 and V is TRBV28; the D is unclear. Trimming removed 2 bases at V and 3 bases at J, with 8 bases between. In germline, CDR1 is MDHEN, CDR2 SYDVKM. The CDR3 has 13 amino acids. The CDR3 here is CASSLRPYYEQYF. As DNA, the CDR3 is TGTGCCAGCAGTTTAAGGCCATACTACGAGCAGTACTTC.

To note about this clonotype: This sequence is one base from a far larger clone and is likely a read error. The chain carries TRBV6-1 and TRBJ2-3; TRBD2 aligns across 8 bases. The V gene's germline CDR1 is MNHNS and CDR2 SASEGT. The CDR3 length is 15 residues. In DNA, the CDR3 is TGTGCCACCAGTGTCCGGGAGGGGAGCACAGATACGCAGTATTTT. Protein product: CATSVREGSTDTQYF.

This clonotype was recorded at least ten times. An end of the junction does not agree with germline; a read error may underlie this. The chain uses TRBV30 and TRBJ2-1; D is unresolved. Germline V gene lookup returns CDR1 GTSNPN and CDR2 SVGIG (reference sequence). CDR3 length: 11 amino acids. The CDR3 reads CAWRVSRKEVF. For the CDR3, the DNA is TGTGCCTGGAGGGTTAGCAGGAAGGAAGTCTTC.

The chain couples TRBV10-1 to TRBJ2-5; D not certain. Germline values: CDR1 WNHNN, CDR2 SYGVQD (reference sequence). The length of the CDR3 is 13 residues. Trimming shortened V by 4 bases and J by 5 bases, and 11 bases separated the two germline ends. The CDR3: CASSGVGDETQYF. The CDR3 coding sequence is TGCGCCAGCAGTGGAGTTGGGGATGAGACCCAGTACTTC.

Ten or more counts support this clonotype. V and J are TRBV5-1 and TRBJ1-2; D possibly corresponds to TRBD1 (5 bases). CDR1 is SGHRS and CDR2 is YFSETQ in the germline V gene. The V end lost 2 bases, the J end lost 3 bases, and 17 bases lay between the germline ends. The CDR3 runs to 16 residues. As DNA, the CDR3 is TGCGCCAGCAGCTTAGAACCAGGGAGGACTGACTATGGCTACACCTTC. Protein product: CASSLEPGRTDYGYTF.

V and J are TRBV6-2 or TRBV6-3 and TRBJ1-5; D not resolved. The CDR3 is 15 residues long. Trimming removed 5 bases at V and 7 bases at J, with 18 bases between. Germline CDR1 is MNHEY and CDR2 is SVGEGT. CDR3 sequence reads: CASSEAGTVGQPQHF. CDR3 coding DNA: TGTGCCAGCAGTGAAGCAGGAACGGTCGGACAGCCCCAGCATTTT.

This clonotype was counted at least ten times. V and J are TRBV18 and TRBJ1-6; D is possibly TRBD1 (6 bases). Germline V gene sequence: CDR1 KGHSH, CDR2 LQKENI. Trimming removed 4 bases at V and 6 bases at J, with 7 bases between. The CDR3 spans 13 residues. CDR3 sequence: CASSQQGNSPLHF. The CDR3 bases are TGTGCCAGCTCACAACAGGGTAATTCACCCCTCCACTTT.

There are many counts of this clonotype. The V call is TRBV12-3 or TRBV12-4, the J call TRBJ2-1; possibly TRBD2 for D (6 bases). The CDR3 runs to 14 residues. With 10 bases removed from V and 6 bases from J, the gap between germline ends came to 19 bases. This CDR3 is CAIQPGGGLNEQFF. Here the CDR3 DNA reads TGTGCCATCCAACCCGGGGGTGGGCTCAATGAGCAGTTCTTC.

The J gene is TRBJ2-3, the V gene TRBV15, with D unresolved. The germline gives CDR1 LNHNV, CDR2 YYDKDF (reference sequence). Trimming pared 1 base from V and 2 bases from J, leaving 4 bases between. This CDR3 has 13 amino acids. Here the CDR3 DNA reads TGTGCCACCAGCAGAGCCTACACAGATACGCAGTATTTT. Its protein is CATSRAYTDTQYF.

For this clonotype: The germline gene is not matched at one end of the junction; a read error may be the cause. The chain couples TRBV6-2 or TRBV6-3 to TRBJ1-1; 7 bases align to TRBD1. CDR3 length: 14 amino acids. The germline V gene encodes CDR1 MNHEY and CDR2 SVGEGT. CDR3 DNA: TGTGCCAGCAGTGAACAGGGGTCTTCGACCGGAACTCAATTT. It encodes CASSEQGSSTGTQF.

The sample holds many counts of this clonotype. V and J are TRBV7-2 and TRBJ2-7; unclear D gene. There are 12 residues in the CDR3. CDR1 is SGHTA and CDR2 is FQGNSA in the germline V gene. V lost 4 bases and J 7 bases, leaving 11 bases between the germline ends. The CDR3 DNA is TGTGCCAGCAGCTCCGGCAGACGGGAGCAGTACTTC. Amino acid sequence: CASSSGRREQYF.

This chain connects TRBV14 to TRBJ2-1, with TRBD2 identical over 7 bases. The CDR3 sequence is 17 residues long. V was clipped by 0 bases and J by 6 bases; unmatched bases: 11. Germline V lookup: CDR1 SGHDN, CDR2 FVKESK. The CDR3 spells CASSQELGRAFFNEQFF. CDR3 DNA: TGTGCCAGCAGCCAAGAACTAGGGAGGGCCTTTTTCAATGAGCAGTTCTTC.

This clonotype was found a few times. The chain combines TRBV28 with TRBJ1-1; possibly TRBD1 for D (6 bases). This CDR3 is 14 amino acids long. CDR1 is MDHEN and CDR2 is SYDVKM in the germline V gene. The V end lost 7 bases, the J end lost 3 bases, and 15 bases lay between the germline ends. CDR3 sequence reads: CASIPRTDYTEAFF. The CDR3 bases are TGTGCCAGCATCCCACGGACAGACTACACTGAAGCTTTCTTT.